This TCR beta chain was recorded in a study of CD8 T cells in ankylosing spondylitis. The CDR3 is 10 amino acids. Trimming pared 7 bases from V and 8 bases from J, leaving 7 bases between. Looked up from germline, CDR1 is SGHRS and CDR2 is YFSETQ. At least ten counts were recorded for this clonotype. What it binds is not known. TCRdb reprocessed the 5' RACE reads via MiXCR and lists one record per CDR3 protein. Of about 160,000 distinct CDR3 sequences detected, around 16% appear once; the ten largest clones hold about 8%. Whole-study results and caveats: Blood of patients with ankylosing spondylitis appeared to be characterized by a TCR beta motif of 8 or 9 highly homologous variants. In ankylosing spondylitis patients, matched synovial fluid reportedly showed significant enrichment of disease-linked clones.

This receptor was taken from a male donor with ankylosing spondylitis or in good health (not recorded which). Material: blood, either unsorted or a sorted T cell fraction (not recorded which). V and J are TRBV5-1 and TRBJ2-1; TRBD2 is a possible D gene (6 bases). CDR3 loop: CASGEDEQFF. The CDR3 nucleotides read TGCGCCAGCGGGGAGGATGAGCAGTTCTTC.